This TCR beta chain came from a study of naive and memory T cell subsets. Study outcomes and limitations: The power law exponent of TCR abundance differed between naive and memory cells.

This clonotype was observed a handful of times. Its antigen is unknown. The CDR3 is 11 residues long. The germline V and J ends were trimmed by 3 bases and 8 bases, with 4 bases remaining between them. An equimolar mix of two oligonucleotides served as the beta constant-region primer for TRBC1 and TRBC2. TCRdb re-called the UMI-ligation and nested PCR reads with MiXCR, one entry per CDR3 protein. The data hold tens of thousands of distinct CDR3 sequences, with about an eighth observed a single time. The sequence was collected from a human donor in good health. The chain uses TRBV12-3 or TRBV12-4 and TRBJ1-4; D is unclear. Material: central memory CD4+ T cells from blood. CDR3 amino acids: CASSLAEKLFF. DNA of the CDR3: TGTGCCAGCAGTTTGGCGGAAAAACTGTTTTTT.